What follows are 20 T cell receptor beta chains derived from one specimen sequenced in a study of cytomegalovirus exposure and HLA in healthy donors (dated by TCRdb to 2017 to 2019). Library prep was done by the immunoSEQ multiplex PCR assay. TCRdb re-hosts the immuneACCESS table, in-frame sequences only. Its copies lack some clones; in the studies checked, an unresolved V gene accounts for under half of them, and the cause for the rest is not known. For this sample the table gives more than 95,000 clones, of which about 82% were detected only once. The ten largest clones add up to roughly 5.3% of the sample. Sequencing was performed on PBMCs. The receptors come from a man younger than 30 in good health and CMV-seronegative.

As DNA, the CDR3 is TGTGCCAGCAGTGAATTAAGCGGGGGACAAGAGACCCAGTACTTC. Protein product: CASSELSGGQETQYF. V usage is TRBV25-1 and J usage is TRBJ2-5; 8 nucleotides line up with TRBD2. Trimming cost V 1 base and J 2 bases; bases outside gene matches: 3. Germline V lookup: CDR1 MGHDK, CDR2 SYGVNS. The CDR3 runs to 15 residues.

This clone was observed a handful of times. The genes are TRBV10-3 and TRBJ2-7, with TRBD2 matching 7 bases. Germline V CDR1 and CDR2: ENHRY, SYGVKD. CDR3 length: 10 residues. V lost 8 bases to trimming and J lost 5 bases; unmatched junction nucleotides: 0. CDR3 region: CAIGGDEQYF. DNA of the CDR3: TGTGCCATCGGGGGGGACGAGCAGTACTTC.

This rearrangement joins TRBV28 to TRBJ1-2; 7 nucleotides line up with TRBD1. Germline lookup yields CDR1 MDHEN and CDR2 SYDVKM. CDR3 size: 12 residues. V lost 5 bases, J lost 9 bases, and 6 bases stayed unmatched. The CDR3 nucleotides are TGTGCCAGCAGTCAAGGGACAGTTAGCTACACCTTC. This translates into CASSQGTVSYTF.

The chain couples TRBV6-5 to TRBJ2-7; 7 bases fit TRBD2. CDR1 MNHEY and CDR2 SVGAGI come from the germline V gene. There are 13 residues in the CDR3. After removal of 6 bases from V and 3 bases from J, the junction contained 5 bases not matched to a gene. The DNA for the CDR3 is TGTGCCAGCAGCCGCGGACTAGACTACGAGCAGTACTTC. This gives the protein CASSRGLDYEQYF.

This chain joins TRBV7-9 and TRBJ2-3, with 7 bases lining up with TRBD1. The CDR3 length is 14 residues. Germline-derived CDR1 and CDR2 are SEHNR and FQNEAQ (reference sequence). The V and J ends lost 10 bases and 4 bases, in that order; junction bases with no gene match: 11. The CDR3 is CATEQGSDPDTQYF. Here the CDR3 DNA reads TGTGCCACGGAACAGGGGAGTGACCCAGATACGCAGTATTTT.

This rearrangement joins TRBV10-2 to TRBJ2-5; the match to TRBD2 covers 12 bases. The V and J ends lost 6 bases and 6 bases, in that order; junction bases with no gene match: 11. The CDR3 has 16 amino acids. Germline CDR1 and CDR2: WSHSY and SAAADI. The CDR3 DNA sequence: TGCGCCAGCAGCCACAACCCTAGCGGGAGGGTGAAGACCCAGTACTTC. Encoded protein: CASSHNPSGRVKTQYF.

J is TRBJ2-1 and V is TRBV30, with TRBD1 matching 10 bases. J was trimmed by 4 bases and V by 4 bases; bases with no gene match: 7. The CDR3 length is 15 residues. The V gene's germline CDR1 is GTSNPN and CDR2 SVGIG (reference sequence). CDR3 region: CAWIRDRGLYNEQFF. The CDR3 DNA sequence: TGTGCCTGGATCCGGGACAGGGGCCTTTACAATGAGCAGTTCTTC. Supplemented by reference TRBV30 and TRBJ2-1, the full variable domain reads SQTIHQWPATLVQPVGSPLSLECTVEGTSNPNLYWYRQAAGRGLQLLFYSVGIGQISSEVPQNLSASRPQDRQFILSSKKLLLSDSGFYLCAWIRDRGLYNEQFFGPGTRLTVL.

This chain links TRBV30 with TRBJ2-7; 8 positions match TRBD2. Losses at the gene ends were 4 bases for V and 2 bases for J; bases not matched to a gene: 4. Germline CDR1 is GTSNPN and CDR2 is SVGIG (reference sequence). The CDR3 has 13 amino acids. CDR3 coding DNA: TGTGCCTGGATAGTAGCGGGGACCTACGAGCAGTACTTC. It translates to CAWIVAGTYEQYF.

The chain has TRBV19 and TRBJ1-3; D unresolved. From germline, CDR1 is LNHDA and CDR2 SQIVND (reference sequence). This CDR3 has 16 residues. The ends were cut back, 2 bases at V and 0 bases at J, with 11 bases in the middle. CDR3 coding DNA: TGTGCCAGTAGTATAACGAGTTCCTCCTCTGGAAACACCATATATTTT. This sequence encodes CASSITSSSSGNTIYF.

This clone was seen once. The chain has TRBV6-5 and TRBJ1-2; D unclear. Looked up from germline, CDR1 is MNHEY and CDR2 is SVGAGI. There are 13 residues in the CDR3. The V gene lost 11 bases and the J gene lost 0 bases, with 13 bases spanning the gap. CDR3 sequence reads: CAVAAGTNYGYTF. CDR3 bases: TGTGCCGTCGCCGCGGGGACTAACTATGGCTACACCTTC.

The V gene is TRBV7-6, the J gene TRBJ2-7, with a tentative D call TRBD1 (5 bases). Germline V gene lookup returns CDR1 SGHVS and CDR2 FNYEAQ. The CDR3 contains 14 residues. V was cut by 1 base and J by 4 bases, with 11 bases left in between. The CDR3 DNA is TGTGCCAGCAGCTTAGGCAGACAGACTTACGAGCAGTACTTC. Residues: CASSLGRQTYEQYF. The full variable domain, rest sourced from reference TRBV7-6 and TRBJ2-7, is GAGVSQSPRYKVTKRGQDVALRCDPISGHVSLYWYRQALGQGPEFLTYFNYEAQQDKSGLPNDRFSAERPEGSISTLTIQRTEQRDSAMYRCASSLGRQTYEQYFGPGTRLTVT.

The CDR3 DNA is TGTGCCAGCAGACGGACAGGGAACACAGATACGCAGTATTTT. Encoded protein: CASRRTGNTDTQYF. The V gene is TRBV6-5, the J gene TRBJ2-3; 8 nucleotides align to TRBD1. The CDR3 contains 14 residues. CDR1 and CDR2 (germline): MNHEY, SVGAGI. The J segment lost 2 bases and the V segment lost 6 bases, leaving 4 bases of the junction unmatched.

CDR3 sequence: CASSVGETNTEAFF. CDR3 bases: TGTGCCAGCAGCGTAGGGGAGACGAACACTGAAGCTTTCTTT. V usage is TRBV9 and J usage is TRBJ1-1; D ambiguous. Germline V CDR1 and CDR2: SGDLS, YYNGEE. The CDR3 runs to 14 residues. Trimming cost V 0 bases and J 1 base, with 7 bases left between them.

The count of this clone is one. The chain links TRBV2 to TRBJ2-2; D possibly corresponds to TRBD1 (6 bases). Trimming took 6 bases from V and 6 from J, leaving 17 bases between them. Germline V lookup: CDR1 SNHLY, CDR2 FYNNEI. The CDR3 is made up of 15 amino acids. CDR3 sequence: CASSAFTGPAGELFF. DNA for the CDR3: TGTGCCAGCAGCGCGTTCACAGGGCCGGCCGGGGAGCTGTTTTTT. The variable domain in full, completed from reference TRBV2 and TRBJ2-2, reads EPEVTQTPSHQVTQMGQEVILRCVPISNHLYFYWYRQILGQKVEFLVSFYNNEISEKSEIFDDQFSVERPDGSNFTLKIRSTKLEDSAMYFCASSAFTGPAGELFFGEGSRLTVL.

The sample holds one count of this clone. V is TRBV19 and J is TRBJ1-2; 9 bases agree with TRBD1. Germline lookup yields CDR1 LNHDA and CDR2 SQIVND (reference sequence). The CDR3 consists of 17 residues. The trim removed 3 bases at V and 8 bases at J, leaving 16 bases unmatched. Written as DNA, the CDR3 is TGTGCCAGTAGTATTAAGGGGACAGGGTCTATTTGGGAAGGCTACACCTTC. Protein sequence: CASSIKGTGSIWEGYTF.

The rearrangement links TRBV6-5 to TRBJ2-7; 9 positions agree with TRBD2. Germline trimming cut 7 bases from V and 0 bases from J; bases unmatched to any gene: 1. The CDR3 has 13 amino acids. From germline, CDR1 is MNHEY and CDR2 SVGAGI. CDR3 protein: CASTSGASYEQYF. The CDR3 DNA reads as TGTGCCAGCACTAGCGGGGCCTCCTACGAGCAGTACTTC.

This sequence joins TRBV5-4 and TRBJ1-6, with D maybe TRBD1 (6 bases). V shed 2 bases and J shed 8 bases, with 14 bases lying between them. CDR1 and CDR2 from the germline V gene are SGHNT and YYREEE (reference sequence). This CDR3 is 15 amino acids long. CDR3 sequence reads: CASSFSTGPDSPLHF. The CDR3 coding sequence is TGTGCCAGCAGCTTCTCGACAGGTCCCGATTCACCCCTCCACTTT.

The CDR3 is CASSSLTGQAGGYTF. CDR3 in DNA: TGTGCCAGCAGCAGCCTGACGGGACAGGCGGGCGGCTACACCTTC. This sequence joins TRBV7-8 and TRBJ1-2; TRBD1 matches 8 bases. Germline V lookup: CDR1 SGHVS, CDR2 FQNEAQ. The CDR3 consists of 15 residues. The trim removed 5 bases at V and 8 bases at J, leaving 13 bases unmatched.

Only a few counts were recorded for this clone. The chain couples TRBV4-2 to TRBJ2-2, with D uncertain. V was shortened by 1 base and J by 1 base, with 4 bases between the two germline ends. The CDR3 spans 14 residues. Germline lookup yields CDR1 LGHNA and CDR2 YNFKEQ. CDR3 protein: CASSQAGNTGELFF. CDR3 in DNA: TGTGCCAGCAGCCAAGCCGGGAACACCGGGGAGCTGTTTTTT.

The chain joins TRBV29-1 to TRBJ1-1, with D maybe TRBD1 (5 bases). CDR3 length: 12 residues. The V end was cut by 6 bases, the J end by 6 bases, with 14 bases between. Germline loops: CDR1 SQVTM, CDR2 ANQGSEA. CDR3 sequence: CSVTKGKAEAFF. CDR3 DNA sequence: TGCAGCGTCACAAAGGGGAAGGCTGAAGCTTTCTTT.